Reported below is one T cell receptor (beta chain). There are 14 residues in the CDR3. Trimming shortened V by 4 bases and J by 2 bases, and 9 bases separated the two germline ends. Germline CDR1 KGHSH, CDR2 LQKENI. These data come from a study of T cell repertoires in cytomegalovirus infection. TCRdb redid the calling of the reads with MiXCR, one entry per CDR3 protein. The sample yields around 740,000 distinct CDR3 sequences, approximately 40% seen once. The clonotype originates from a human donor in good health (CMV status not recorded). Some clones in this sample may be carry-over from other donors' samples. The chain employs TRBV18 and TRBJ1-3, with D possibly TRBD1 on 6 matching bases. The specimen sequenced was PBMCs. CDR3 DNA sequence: TGTGCCAGCTCACGGACAGATCCTGGAAACACCATATATTTT. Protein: CASSRTDPGNTIYF.